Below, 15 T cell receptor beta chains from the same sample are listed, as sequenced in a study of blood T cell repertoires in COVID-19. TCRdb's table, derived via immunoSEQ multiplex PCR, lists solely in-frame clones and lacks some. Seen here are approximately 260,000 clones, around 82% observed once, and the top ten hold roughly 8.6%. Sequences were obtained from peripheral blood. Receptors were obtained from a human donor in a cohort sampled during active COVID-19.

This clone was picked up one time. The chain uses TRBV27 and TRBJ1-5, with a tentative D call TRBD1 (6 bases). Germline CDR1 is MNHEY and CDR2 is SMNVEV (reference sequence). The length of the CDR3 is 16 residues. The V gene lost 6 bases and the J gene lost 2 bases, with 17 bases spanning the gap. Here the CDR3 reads CASRTTGKGGNQPQHF. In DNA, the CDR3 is TGTGCCAGCAGGACTACAGGGAAGGGGGGCAATCAGCCCCAGCATTTT.

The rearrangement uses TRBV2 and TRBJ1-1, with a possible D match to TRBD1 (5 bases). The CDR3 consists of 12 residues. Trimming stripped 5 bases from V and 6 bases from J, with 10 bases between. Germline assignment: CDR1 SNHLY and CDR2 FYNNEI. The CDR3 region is CASSRQNPEAFF. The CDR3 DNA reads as TGTGCCAGCAGTCGACAGAATCCTGAAGCTTTCTTT.

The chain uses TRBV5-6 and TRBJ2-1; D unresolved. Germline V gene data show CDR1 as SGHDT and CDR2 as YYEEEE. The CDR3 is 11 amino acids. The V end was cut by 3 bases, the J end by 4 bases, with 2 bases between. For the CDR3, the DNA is TGTGCCAGCAGCTCTTACAATGAGCAGTTCTTC. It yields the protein CASSSYNEQFF.

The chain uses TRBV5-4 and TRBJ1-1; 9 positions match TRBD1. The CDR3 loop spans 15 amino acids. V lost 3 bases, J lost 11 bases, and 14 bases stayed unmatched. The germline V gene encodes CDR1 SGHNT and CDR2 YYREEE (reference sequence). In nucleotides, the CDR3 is TGTGCCAGCAGCTCCGGGACAGGGAGTTTAGTGAGGGCTTTCTTT. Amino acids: CASSSGTGSLVRAFF.

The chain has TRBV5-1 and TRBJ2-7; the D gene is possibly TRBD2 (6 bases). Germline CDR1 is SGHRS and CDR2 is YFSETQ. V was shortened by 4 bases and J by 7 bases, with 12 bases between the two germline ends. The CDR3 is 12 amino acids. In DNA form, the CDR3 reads TGCGCCAGCAGCCGACTAGTGGGTGAGCAGTACTTC. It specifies CASSRLVGEQYF.

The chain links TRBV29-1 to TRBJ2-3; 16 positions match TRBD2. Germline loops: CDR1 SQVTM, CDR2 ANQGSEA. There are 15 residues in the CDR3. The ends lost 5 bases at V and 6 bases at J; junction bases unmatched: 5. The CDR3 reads CSVLGLAGGVDTQYF. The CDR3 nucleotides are TGCAGCGTTCTGGGACTAGCGGGGGGGGTGGATACGCAGTATTTT.

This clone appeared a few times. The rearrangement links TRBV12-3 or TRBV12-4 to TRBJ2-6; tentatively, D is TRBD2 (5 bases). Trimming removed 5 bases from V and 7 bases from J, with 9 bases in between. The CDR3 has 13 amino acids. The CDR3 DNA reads TGTGCCAGCAGTGAAAGCGGTGCCAACGTCCTGACTTTC. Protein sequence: CASSESGANVLTF.

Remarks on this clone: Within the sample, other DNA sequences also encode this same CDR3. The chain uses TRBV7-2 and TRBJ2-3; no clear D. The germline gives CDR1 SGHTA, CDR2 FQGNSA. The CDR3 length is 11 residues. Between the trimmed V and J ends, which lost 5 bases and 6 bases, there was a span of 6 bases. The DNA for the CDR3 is TGTGCCAGCAGCCCACAGGATACGCAGTATTTT. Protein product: CASSPQDTQYF.

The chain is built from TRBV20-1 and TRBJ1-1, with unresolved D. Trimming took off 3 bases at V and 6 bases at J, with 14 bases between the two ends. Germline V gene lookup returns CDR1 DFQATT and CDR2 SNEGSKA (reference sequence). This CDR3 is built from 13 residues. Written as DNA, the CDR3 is TGCAGTGCTAGTCGGCAGGAAAGGCCTGAAGCTTTCTTT. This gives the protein CSASRQERPEAFF.

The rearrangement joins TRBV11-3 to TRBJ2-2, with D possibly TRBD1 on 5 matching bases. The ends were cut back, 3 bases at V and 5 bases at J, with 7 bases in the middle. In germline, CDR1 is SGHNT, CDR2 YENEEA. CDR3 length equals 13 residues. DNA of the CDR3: TGTGCCAGCAGCTTGCGACAGACCGGGGAGCTGTTTTTT. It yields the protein CASSLRQTGELFF. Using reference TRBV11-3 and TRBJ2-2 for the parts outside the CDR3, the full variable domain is EAGVVQSPRYKIIEKKQPVAFWCNPISGHNTLYWYLQNLGQGPELLIRYENEEAVDDSQLPKDRFSAERLKGVDSTLKIQPAELGDSAVYLCASSLRQTGELFFGEGSRLTVL.

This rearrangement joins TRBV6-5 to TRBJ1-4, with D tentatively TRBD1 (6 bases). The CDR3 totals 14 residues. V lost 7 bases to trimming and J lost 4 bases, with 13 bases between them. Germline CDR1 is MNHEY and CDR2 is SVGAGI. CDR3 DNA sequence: TGTGCCAGCACAAAGGGCAGGGGTAATGAAAAACTGTTTTTT. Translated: CASTKGRGNEKLFF.

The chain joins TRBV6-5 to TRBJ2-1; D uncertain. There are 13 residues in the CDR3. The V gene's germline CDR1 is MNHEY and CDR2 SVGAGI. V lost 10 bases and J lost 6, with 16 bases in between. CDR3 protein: CATRTDAGNEQFF. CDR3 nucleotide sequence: TGTGCCACCCGTACAGACGCCGGCAATGAGCAGTTCTTC.

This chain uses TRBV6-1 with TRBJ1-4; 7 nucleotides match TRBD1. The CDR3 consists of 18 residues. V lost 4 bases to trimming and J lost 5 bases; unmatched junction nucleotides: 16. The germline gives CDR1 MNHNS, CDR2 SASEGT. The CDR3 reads CASSGGVDRALRNEKLFF. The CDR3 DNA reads TGTGCCAGCAGTGGGGGGGTAGACAGGGCCCTACGGAATGAAAAACTGTTTTTT.

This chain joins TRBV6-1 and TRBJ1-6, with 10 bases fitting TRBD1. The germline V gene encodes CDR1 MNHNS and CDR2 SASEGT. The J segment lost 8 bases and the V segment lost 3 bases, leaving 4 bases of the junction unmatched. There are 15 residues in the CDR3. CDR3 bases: TGTGCCAGCAGTGACCGGGGACAGGGGTATTCACCCCTCCACTTT. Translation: CASSDRGQGYSPLHF.

The CDR3 DNA sequence: TGTGCCAGTAGCCCCCTCGAGGGACTCCGGGAAAAACTGTTTTTT. Translated, it gives CASSPLEGLREKLFF. This sequence joins TRBV19 and TRBJ1-4; tentative D call: TRBD1 (5 bases). The CDR3 length is 15 residues. Germline assignment: CDR1 LNHDA and CDR2 SQIVND (reference sequence). The germline V and J ends were trimmed by 6 bases and 8 bases, with 19 bases remaining between them.